The 11 T cell receptor beta chains presented below share a single source sample, sequenced in a study of response to subunit inactivated influenza vaccine. TCRdb processed the RT-PCR reads anew with MiXCR; each CDR3 protein has one entry. This sample has roughly 500,000 distinct CDR3 sequences, with 20% to 25% found just once. This sample was also put to use in a study of T cells expressing NK-cell markers. That paper adds: Template switching by 5'RACE with UMIs generated the TCR beta cDNA.

The source material was CD4+ T cells sorted from PBMCs, sampled about 12 days after vaccination. The origin of the receptors is a man between 50 and 59 years old who received an inactivated influenza vaccine.

This chain connects TRBV5-1 to TRBJ1-1; D perhaps matches TRBD1 (6 bases). The CDR3 has 14 residues. V was cut by 4 bases and J by 2 bases, with 12 bases left in between. Germline values: CDR1 SGHRS, CDR2 YFSETQ. The CDR3 DNA follows: TGCGCCAGCAGCAATGGACAGCCTAACACTGAAGCTTTCTTT. It specifies CASSNGQPNTEAFF.

This clonotype was seen repeatedly, ten times or more. The gene calls are TRBV12-3 or TRBV12-4 and TRBJ2-1; TRBD2 agrees at 7 bases. The junction had 14 bases not matched to a gene; V was cut back by 7 bases and J by 5 bases. CDR3 size: 16 residues. CDR3 coding DNA: TGTGCCAGCACCCTACTGGGGGGGACTATACACAATGAGCAGTTCTTC. Amino acids: CASTLLGGTIHNEQFF.

This rearrangement joins TRBV29-1 to TRBJ2-6; either TRBD1 or TRBD2 may supply D (5 bases each). The length of the CDR3 is 17 residues. The germline V gene encodes CDR1 SQVTM and CDR2 ANQGSEA. V dropped 0 bases and J dropped 0 bases, with 12 bases sitting between them. The CDR3 DNA follows: TGCAGCGTTGAAGATAGGGGACGGAGCTCTGGGGCCAACGTCCTGACTTTC. Translation gives CSVEDRGRSSGANVLTF.

J is TRBJ2-5 and V is TRBV28; 9 bases map to TRBD2. The CDR3 is made up of 14 amino acids. Germline V gene lookup returns CDR1 MDHEN and CDR2 SYDVKM. The trim removed 2 bases at V and 6 bases at J, leaving 4 bases unmatched. The CDR3 spells CASSLAGGPQTQYF. The CDR3, as DNA: TGTGCCAGCAGTTTAGCGGGAGGGCCTCAGACCCAGTACTTC.

Only a few counts were recorded for this clonotype. This chain uses TRBV5-1 with TRBJ2-3; D gene unclear. V lost 3 bases and J lost 7, with 9 bases in between. Germline lookup yields CDR1 SGHRS and CDR2 YFSETQ. This CDR3 comprises 12 residues. The DNA for the CDR3 is TGCGCCAGCAGCTCCTCGACCCATACGCAGTATTTT. Translating gives CASSSSTHTQYF. The full variable domain, in which reference TRBV5-1 and TRBJ2-3 provide the parts outside the CDR3, is KAGVTQTPRYLIKTRGQQVTLSCSPISGHRSVSWYQQTPGQGLQFLFEYFSETQRNKGNFPGRFSGRQFSNSRSEMNVSTLELGDSALYLCASSSSTHTQYFGPGTRLTVL.

V is TRBV6-5 and J is TRBJ2-7, with 8 bases identical to TRBD1. This CDR3 spans 15 amino acids. Germline V gene sequence: CDR1 MNHEY, CDR2 SVGAGI. Trimming cost V 4 bases and J 0 bases; bases outside gene matches: 5. In DNA form, the CDR3 reads TGTGCCAGCAGTTCGGGACAGGATCCCTCCTACGAGCAGTACTTC. This encodes CASSSGQDPSYEQYF.

The sample holds a few counts of this clonotype. The chain employs TRBV5-1 and TRBJ2-7; D remains unclear. The CDR3 contains 14 residues. Trimming took off 0 bases at V and 0 bases at J, with 7 bases between the two ends. CDR1 SGHRS and CDR2 YFSETQ come from the germline V gene. The CDR3: CASSLVTSSYEQYF. The CDR3 region has the DNA TGCGCCAGCAGCTTGGTGACGTCCTCCTACGAGCAGTACTTC.

With regard to this clonotype: Relative to the germline gene, one junction end is altered; a read error may explain this. This rearrangement joins TRBV20-1 to TRBJ2-3, with 12 positions matching TRBD2. From germline, CDR1 is DFQATT and CDR2 SNEGSKA (reference sequence). CDR3 length: 12 residues. In DNA form, the CDR3 reads TGCAGGGCTAGCGGGGGGGCGGATACGCAGTATTTT. Protein: CRASGGADTQYF.

This clonotype was observed at least ten times. The chain couples TRBV9 to TRBJ2-2, with unresolved D. V gave up 3 bases and J gave up 6 bases, with 21 bases separating them. Germline assignment: CDR1 SGDLS and CDR2 YYNGEE. The CDR3 is made up of 17 amino acids. This CDR3 is CASSGVSGALKAGELFF. CDR3 DNA: TGTGCCAGCAGCGGAGTTTCGGGTGCTCTCAAGGCCGGGGAGCTGTTTTTT.

CDR3 protein: CSARFRVQETQYF. CDR3 bases: TGCAGTGCTAGGTTCAGGGTCCAAGAGACCCAGTACTTC. The gene calls are TRBV20-1 and TRBJ2-5; D is possibly TRBD1 (5 bases). With 3 bases removed from V and 1 base from J, the gap between germline ends came to 9 bases. The germline V gene encodes CDR1 DFQATT and CDR2 SNEGSKA (reference sequence). CDR3 size: 13 residues.

The chain is built from TRBV14 and TRBJ1-6, with TRBD1 identical over 9 bases. Germline trimming cut 4 bases from V and 9 bases from J; bases unmatched to any gene: 4. Germline V gene sequence: CDR1 SGHDN, CDR2 FVKESK. The CDR3 runs 14 residues. The DNA for the CDR3 is TGTGCCAGCAGCCGCCCGGGACAGGGTTCACCCCTCCACTTT. Its protein product is CASSRPGQGSPLHF.